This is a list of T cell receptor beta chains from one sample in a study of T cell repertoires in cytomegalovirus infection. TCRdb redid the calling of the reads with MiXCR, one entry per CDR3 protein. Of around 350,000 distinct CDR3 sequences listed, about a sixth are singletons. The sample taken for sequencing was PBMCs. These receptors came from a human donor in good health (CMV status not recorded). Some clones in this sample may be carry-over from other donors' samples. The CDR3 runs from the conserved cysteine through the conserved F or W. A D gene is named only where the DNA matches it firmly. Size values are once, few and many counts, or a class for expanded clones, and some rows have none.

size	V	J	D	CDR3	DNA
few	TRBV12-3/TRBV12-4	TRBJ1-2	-	CASSLTTGSWNGYTF	TGTGCCAGCAGTCTCACTACAGGGTCGTGGAATGGCTACACCTTC
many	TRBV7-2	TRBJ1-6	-	CASSLGGVVNSPLHF	TGTGCCAGCAGCTTAGGGGGGGTAGTCAATTCACCCCTCCACTTT
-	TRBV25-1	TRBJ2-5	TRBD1	CASSDWDRAPETQYF	TGTGCCAGCAGTGATTGGGACAGGGCCCCGGAGACCCAGTACTTC
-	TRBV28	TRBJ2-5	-	CATRKASQETQYF	TGTGCCACCCGAAAGGCCAGCCAAGAGACCCAGTACTTC
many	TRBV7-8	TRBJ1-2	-	CASSLERAEAYGYTF	TGTGCCAGCAGCTTAGAGCGGGCGGAAGCCTATGGCTACACCTTC
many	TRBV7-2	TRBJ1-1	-	CASSVDRGNTEAFF	TGTGCCAGCAGCGTGGACAGAGGTAACACTGAAGCTTTCTTT
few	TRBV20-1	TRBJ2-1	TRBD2	CSAFPSGYEQFF	TGCAGTGCTTTTCCTAGCGGGTATGAGCAGTTCTTC
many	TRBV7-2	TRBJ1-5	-	CASSLVAANQPQHF	TGTGCCAGCAGCTTAGTGGCTGCTAATCAGCCCCAGCATTTT
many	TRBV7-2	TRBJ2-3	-	CASSRSGAPTDTQYF	TGTGCCAGCAGCAGATCAGGGGCCCCCACAGATACGCAGTATTTT
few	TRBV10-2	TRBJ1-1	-	CASSAGRNTEAFF	TGCGCCAGCAGTGCAGGCAGGAACACTGAAGCTTTCTTT
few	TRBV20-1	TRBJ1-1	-	CSAIVATEAFF	TGCAGTGCTATTGTCGCGACTGAAGCTTTCTTT
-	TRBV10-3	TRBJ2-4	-	CAISGEPDGIQYF	TGTGCCATCAGTGGAGAGCCCGACGGCATTCAGTACTTC
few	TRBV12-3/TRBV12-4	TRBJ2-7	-	CASRKTAETATEQYF	TGTGCCAGCAGAAAAACCGCCGAAACCGCCACCGAGCAGTACTTC
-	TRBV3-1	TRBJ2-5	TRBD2	CASSQTGTSGGDQETQYF	TGTGCCAGCAGCCAGACCGGGACTAGCGGGGGGGACCAAGAGACCCAGTACTTC
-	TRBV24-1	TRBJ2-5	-	CATSDPRVAVKETQYF	TGTGCCACCAGTGATCCCCGGGTTGCGGTAAAAGAGACCCAGTACTTC
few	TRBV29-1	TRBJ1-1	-	CSATMSEAFF	TGCAGCGCCACAATGTCTGAAGCTTTCTTT
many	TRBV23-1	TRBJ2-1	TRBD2	CASSQSKRTSGRAVNEQFF	TGCGCCAGCAGTCAATCGAAAAGGACTAGCGGGAGGGCCGTGAATGAGCAGTTCTTC
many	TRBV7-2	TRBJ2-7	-	CASSLIAPAYEQYF	TGTGCCAGCAGCTTAATCGCACCCGCCTACGAGCAGTACTTC
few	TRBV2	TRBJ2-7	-	CASRPQSYEQYF	TGTGCCAGCAGGCCCCAGTCCTACGAGCAGTACTTC
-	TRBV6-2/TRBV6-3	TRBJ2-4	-	CASSYSGTNIQYF	TGTGCCAGCAGTTATTCTGGGACCAACATTCAGTACTTC
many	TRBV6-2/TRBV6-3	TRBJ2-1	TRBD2	CASSYHLAGASTDEQFF	TGTGCCAGCAGTTACCACCTAGCGGGGGCCAGTACAGATGAGCAGTTCTTC
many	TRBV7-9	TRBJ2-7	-	CASSPSVNRYEQYF	TGTGCCAGCAGCCCGAGCGTCAACCGTTACGAGCAGTACTTC
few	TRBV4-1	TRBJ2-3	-	CASSQGLGLWDTQYF	TGCGCCAGCAGCCAAGGTCTGGGGCTGTGGGATACGCAGTATTTT
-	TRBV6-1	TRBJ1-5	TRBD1	CATPTGTANQPQHF	TGTGCCACCCCGACAGGGACAGCCAATCAGCCCCAGCATTTT
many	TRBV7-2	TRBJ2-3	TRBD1	CASSIRDRGLPTDTQYF	TGTGCCAGCAGCATCCGGGACAGGGGGCTCCCCACAGATACGCAGTATTTT
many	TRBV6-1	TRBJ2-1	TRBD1	CASSSGQGGNEQFF	TGTGCCAGCAGTTCGGGACAGGGAGGCAATGAGCAGTTCTTC
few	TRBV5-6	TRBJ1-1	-	CASSHGAPSSTEAFF	TGTGCCAGCAGCCATGGGGCGCCCTCGAGCACTGAAGCTTTCTTT
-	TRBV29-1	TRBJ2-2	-	CSVGRQITGELFF	TGCAGCGTTGGGAGGCAGATAACCGGGGAGCTGTTTTTT
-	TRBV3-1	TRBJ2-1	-	CASSQAGSSNEQFF	TGTGCCAGCAGCCAAGCCGGATCATCAAATGAGCAGTTCTTC
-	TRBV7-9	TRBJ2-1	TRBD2	CASSFPGGGSSYNEQFF	TGTGCCAGCAGCTTTCCCGGAGGCGGGAGCTCCTACAATGAGCAGTTCTTC
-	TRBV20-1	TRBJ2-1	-	CSALRQGNEQFF	TGCAGTGCCCTACGTCAGGGTAATGAGCAGTTCTTC
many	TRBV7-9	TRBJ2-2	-	CASIYTGELFF	TGTGCCAGCATATATACCGGGGAGCTGTTTTTT
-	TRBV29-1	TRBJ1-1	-	CSGREDTEAFF	TGCTCAGGCCGGGAGGACACTGAAGCTTTCTTT
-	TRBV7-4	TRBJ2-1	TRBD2	CASSHRLAGNNEQFF	TGTGCCAGCAGTCACAGACTAGCGGGAAACAATGAGCAGTTCTTC
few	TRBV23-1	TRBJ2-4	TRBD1	CASSLMCRDRDSIQYF	TGCGCCAGCAGTCTTATGTGCCGGGACAGGGATAGCATTCAGTACTTC
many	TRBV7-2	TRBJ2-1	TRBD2	CASSLVPGSGGVNEQFF	TGTGCCAGCAGCTTAGTCCCGGGTAGCGGGGGGGTCAATGAGCAGTTCTTC
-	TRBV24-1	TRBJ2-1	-	CATSDGGASSYNEQFF	TGTGCCACCAGTGATGGGGGGGCTAGCTCCTACAATGAGCAGTTCTTC
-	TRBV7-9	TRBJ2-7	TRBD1	CASSLDRGSQYF	TGTGCCAGCAGCTTGGACAGGGGATCTCAGTACTTC
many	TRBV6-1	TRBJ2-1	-	CASTADSYNEQFF	TGTGCCAGCACCGCGGACAGCTACAATGAGCAGTTCTTC
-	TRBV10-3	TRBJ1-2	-	CAISEQMKYGYTF	TGTGCCATCTCGGAACAGATGAAATATGGCTACACCTTC
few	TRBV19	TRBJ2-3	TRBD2	CASSIVKGGSTDTQYF	TGTGCCAGTAGTATAGTGAAGGGAGGGAGCACAGATACGCAGTATTTT
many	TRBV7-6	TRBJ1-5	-	CASSEGHGTQPQHF	TGTGCCAGCAGCGAAGGACACGGGACACAGCCCCAGCATTTT
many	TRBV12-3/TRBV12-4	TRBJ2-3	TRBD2	CASSRTKTSGSMTDTQYF	TGTGCCAGCAGTCGTACTAAAACTAGCGGGAGTATGACAGATACGCAGTATTTT
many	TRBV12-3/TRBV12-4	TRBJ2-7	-	CASSLGYEQYF	TGTGCCAGCAGCTTGGGTTACGAGCAGTACTTC
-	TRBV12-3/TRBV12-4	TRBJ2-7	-	CASSLAGRSIPPEQYF	TGTGCCAGCAGTTTAGCCGGCAGGTCAATCCCTCCCGAGCAGTACTTC
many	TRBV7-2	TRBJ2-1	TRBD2	CASSLFGGGSYNEQFF	TGTGCCAGCAGCTTATTTGGGGGGGGCTCCTACAATGAGCAGTTCTTC
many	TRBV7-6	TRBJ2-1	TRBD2	CASSSTHREGPISSYNEQFF	TGTGCCAGCAGCTCTACCCACCGGGAGGGCCCGATAAGCTCCTACAATGAGCAGTTCTTC
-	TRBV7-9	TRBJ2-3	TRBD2	CASSPPGTSGGQGRTDTQYF	TGTGCCAGCAGCCCTCCCGGGACTAGCGGGGGCCAGGGGCGCACAGATACGCAGTATTTT
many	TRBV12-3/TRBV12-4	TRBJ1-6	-	CASRAGYSPLHF	TGTGCCAGCAGGGCAGGGTATTCACCCCTCCACTTT
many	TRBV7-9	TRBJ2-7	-	CASNPLPQGHEQYF	TGTGCCAGCAATCCCTTACCCCAGGGGCACGAGCAGTACTTC
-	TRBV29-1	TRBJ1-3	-	CSAISSGNTIYF	TGCAGCGCAATAAGCTCTGGAAACACCATATATTTT
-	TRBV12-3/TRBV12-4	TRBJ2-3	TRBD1	CASRDRDSTDTQYF	TGTGCCAGCCGGGACAGGGATAGCACAGATACGCAGTATTTT
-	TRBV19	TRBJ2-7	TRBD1	CASSGPRQGYEQYF	TGTGCCAGTAGTGGCCCCAGACAGGGCTACGAGCAGTACTTC